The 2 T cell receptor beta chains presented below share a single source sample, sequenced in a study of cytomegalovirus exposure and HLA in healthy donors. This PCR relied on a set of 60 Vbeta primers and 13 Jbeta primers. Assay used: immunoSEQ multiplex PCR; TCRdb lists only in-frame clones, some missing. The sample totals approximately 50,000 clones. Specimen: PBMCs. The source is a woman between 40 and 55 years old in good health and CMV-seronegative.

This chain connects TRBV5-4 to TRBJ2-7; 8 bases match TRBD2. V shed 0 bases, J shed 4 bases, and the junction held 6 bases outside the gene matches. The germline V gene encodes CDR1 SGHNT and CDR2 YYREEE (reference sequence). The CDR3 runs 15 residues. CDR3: CASSLGREGPYEQYF. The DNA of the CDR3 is TGTGCCAGCAGCTTGGGTCGGGAGGGCCCATACGAGCAGTACTTC.

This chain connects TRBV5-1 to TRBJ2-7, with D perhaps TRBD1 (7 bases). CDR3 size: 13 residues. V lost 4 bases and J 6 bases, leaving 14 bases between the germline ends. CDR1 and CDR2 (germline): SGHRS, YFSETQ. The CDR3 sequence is CASSVRQGGEQYF. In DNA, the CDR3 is TGCGCCAGCAGCGTGAGGCAGGGGGGCGAGCAGTACTTC.